Presented here are 27 T cell receptor beta chains from one specimen sequenced in a study of blood T cells in healthy people across ages. Primers used in a second PCR of about 6 to 12 cycles were a sample-barcoded 5' primer and a J-beta primer mix. MiXCR, applied by TCRdb to the 5' RACE reads, yields one record per CDR3 protein. This sample carries approximately 810,000 distinct CDR3 sequences, 25% to 35% of them seen once, and the ten largest clones take around 15%. The sample taken for sequencing was blood. Receptor source: a woman aged 80 or older in good health.

On this clonotype itself: A much larger clone lies one base from this, so it may be a read error. V is TRBV6-1 and J is TRBJ2-1; 8 bases agree with TRBD2. The CDR3 extends over 14 amino acids. The V segment lost 8 bases and the J segment 7 bases; nucleotides outside the gene matches: 10. In germline, CDR1 is MNHNS, CDR2 SASEGT. This CDR3 reads CASEIRGGWNEQFF. CDR3 bases: TGTGCCAGCGAAATCCGGGGGGGATGGAATGAGCAGTTCTTC.

V is TRBV6-5 and J is TRBJ2-3; TRBD2 matches 8 bases. The germline V gene has CDR1 MNHEY and CDR2 SVGAGI. The CDR3 has 16 residues. V lost 1 base, J lost 0 bases, and 3 bases stayed unmatched. The CDR3, as DNA: TGTGCCAGCAGTTACTTGGCTAGCGGGAGCACAGATACGCAGTATTTT. Translating gives CASSYLASGSTDTQYF.

The V call is TRBV9, the J call TRBJ1-1; 7 positions match TRBD1. The CDR3 consists of 14 residues. Germline loops: CDR1 SGDLS, CDR2 YYNGEE. The junction had 4 bases not matched to a gene; V was cut back by 0 bases and J by 5 bases. The CDR3 DNA sequence: TGTGCCAGCAGCGTAGCCCCAGGGGGGACTGAAGCTTTCTTT. Its protein is CASSVAPGGTEAFF.

V gene TRBV4-1 combines with J gene TRBJ2-1, with 11 bases that match TRBD2. TRBJ2-7 explains the end of the DNA better; the J call may be wrong. Germline V gives CDR1 MGHRA, CDR2 YSYEKL. The CDR3 sequence is 17 residues long. This CDR3 reads CASSLRLAGGSVVEQYF. The CDR3, as DNA: TGCGCCAGCAGCTTGCGGCTAGCGGGGGGCTCTGTCGTCGAGCAGTACTTC.

This clonotype has ten or more counts. V gene TRBV7-2 combines with J gene TRBJ1-5; TRBD1 matches 11 bases. This CDR3 region has 14 residues. Unmatched junction bases numbered 5, after V lost 5 bases and J lost 8 bases. Germline V gene data show CDR1 as SGHTA and CDR2 as FQGNSA. CDR3 DNA sequence: TGTGCCAGCAGCCCACGGACAGGGGGCAAGCCCCAGCATTTT. Its translation is CASSPRTGGKPQHF.

This clonotype was found many times. The chain combines TRBV6-6 with TRBJ2-7; TRBD1 might be the D (6 bases). Between the trimmed V and J ends, which lost 2 bases and 3 bases, there was a span of 14 bases. CDR1 is MNHNY and CDR2 is SVGAGI in the germline V gene (reference sequence). This CDR3 has 15 residues. DNA of the CDR3: TGTGCCAGCAGTTACATTGAGACAGGACACTACGAGCAGTACTTC. This encodes CASSYIETGHYEQYF.

The J gene is TRBJ2-2, the V gene TRBV7-6; TRBD1 aligns across 9 bases. Germline V CDR1 and CDR2: SGHVS, FNYEAQ. The CDR3 runs to 14 residues. Trimming took 8 bases from V and 5 from J; bases not matched to a gene: 6. The CDR3 nucleotides read TGTGCCAGCGCACGGGACAGGGTTACCGGGGAGCTGTTTTTT. Encoded protein: CASARDRVTGELFF. Full variable domain (rest looked up from reference TRBV7-6 and TRBJ2-2): GAGVSQSPRYKVTKRGQDVALRCDPISGHVSLYWYRQALGQGPEFLTYFNYEAQQDKSGLPNDRFSAERPEGSISTLTIQRTEQRDSAMYRCASARDRVTGELFFGEGSRLTVL.

The table lists this clonotype with many counts. The chain uses TRBV7-8 and TRBJ1-2, with 10 bases that match TRBD1. The CDR3 loop spans 14 amino acids. Germline V lookup: CDR1 SGHVS, CDR2 FQNEAQ. The trim removed 3 bases at V and 5 bases at J, leaving 3 bases unmatched. CDR3 protein: CASSLGQGWYGYTF. In nucleotides, the CDR3 is TGTGCCAGCAGCTTGGGACAGGGGTGGTATGGCTACACCTTC.

The chain recombines TRBV29-1 with TRBJ2-5, with D possibly TRBD1 on 6 matching bases. The CDR3 has 16 residues. From germline, CDR1 is SQVTM and CDR2 ANQGSEA. V lost 1 base and J lost 1, with 16 bases in between. The CDR3 DNA follows: TGCAGCGTTGAAGGGGGCTGGACAGATCTCCAAGAGACCCAGTACTTC. This encodes CSVEGGWTDLQETQYF.

This clonotype appeared a few times. The chain couples TRBV5-1 to TRBJ1-2; the D is unclear. Germline-derived CDR1 and CDR2 are SGHRS and YFSETQ. V was clipped by 0 bases and J by 5 bases, with 11 bases between them. The CDR3 length is 14 residues. CDR3 loop: CASSLGGNLYGYTF. In nucleotides, the CDR3 is TGCGCCAGCAGCTTGGGAGGGAACCTTTATGGCTACACCTTC.

The chain employs TRBV29-1 and TRBJ2-4, with D tentatively TRBD1 (5 bases). The CDR3 extends over 14 amino acids. Germline assignment: CDR1 SQVTM and CDR2 ANQGSEA. The ends were cut back, 1 base at V and 13 bases at J, with 20 bases in the middle. The DNA for the CDR3 is TGCAGCGTTGAAGTGGCAGGGCCGTCGAATGAGCAGTACTTC. Encoded protein: CSVEVAGPSNEQYF.

The sample holds many counts of this clonotype. Here the CDR3 reads CASSQDPRQGAVGYTF. The CDR3 DNA follows: TGTGCCAGCAGCCAAGATCCCCGACAGGGGGCTGTTGGCTACACCTTC. The rearrangement joins TRBV4-2 to TRBJ1-2, with TRBD1 matching 10 bases. V shed 0 bases and J 7 bases; nucleotides not matched to a gene: 8. The CDR3 totals 16 residues. Germline CDR1 reads LGHNA; CDR2 reads YNFKEQ.

The chain joins TRBV18 to TRBJ2-1; D not resolved. The ends were cut back, 1 base at V and 1 base at J, with 14 bases in the middle. The CDR3 extends over 17 amino acids. From germline, CDR1 is KGHSH and CDR2 LQKENI. The CDR3 sequence is CASSPQYGAPSYNEQFF. As DNA, the CDR3 is TGTGCCAGCTCACCACAGTACGGAGCGCCGTCCTACAATGAGCAGTTCTTC.

Many counts were recorded for this clonotype. The genes are TRBV7-2 and TRBJ2-7, with 7 positions matching TRBD1. This CDR3 spans 18 amino acids. The V gene's germline CDR1 is SGHTA and CDR2 FQGNSA. V lost 0 bases to trimming and J lost 3 bases; unmatched junction nucleotides: 14. The DNA for the CDR3 is TGTGCCAGCAGCTTAGCGGTCGGCTTATCGGGACAGAACTACGAGCAGTACTTC. Translation gives CASSLAVGLSGQNYEQYF.

The chain combines TRBV7-2 with TRBJ2-1; D not resolved. The CDR3 spans 12 residues. Trimming took 4 bases from V and 9 from J, leaving 10 bases between them. CDR1 SGHTA and CDR2 FQGNSA come from the germline V gene. The CDR3 sequence: CASSSLRVEQFF. For the CDR3, the DNA is TGTGCCAGCAGCTCCCTAAGGGTTGAGCAGTTCTTC.

This clonotype was counted many times. The chain employs TRBV18 and TRBJ2-4; D is perhaps TRBD2 (5 bases). Trimming took off 1 base at V and 3 bases at J, with 13 bases between the two ends. The CDR3 is 16 amino acids. Germline V gene sequence: CDR1 KGHSH, CDR2 LQKENI. The CDR3 coding sequence is TGTGCCAGCTCACCACGGCAAGCGGCGGACAAAAACATTCAGTACTTC. Its protein is CASSPRQAADKNIQYF.

This clonotype was counted many times. The chain has TRBV3-1 and TRBJ2-5, with 8 bases fitting TRBD2. This CDR3 contains 15 residues. Trimming cost V 1 base and J 3 bases; bases outside gene matches: 4. Germline V gene data show CDR1 as LGHDT and CDR2 as YNNKEL (reference sequence). The CDR3 reads CASSQAGGREETQYF. CDR3 in DNA: TGTGCCAGCAGCCAAGCGGGGGGGCGGGAAGAGACCCAGTACTTC.

A few counts support this clonotype. This rearrangement joins TRBV19 to TRBJ2-7; 10 bases map to TRBD1. CDR1 LNHDA and CDR2 SQIVND come from the germline V gene (reference sequence). Trimming cost V 5 bases and J 6 bases; bases outside gene matches: 7. CDR3 length: 14 amino acids. The CDR3 nucleotides read TGTGCCAGTAGTCGCGAAGGGACAGGGGCCGAGCAGTACTTC. Amino acids: CASSREGTGAEQYF.

The sample holds many counts of this clonotype. V gene TRBV4-1 combines with J gene TRBJ1-5; TRBD1 agrees at 7 bases. The CDR3 is 16 residues long. V dropped 0 bases and J dropped 6; count of bases not matched to a gene: 8. Germline V lookup: CDR1 MGHRA, CDR2 YSYEKL. CDR3 region: CASSQDGDGDSQPQHF. CDR3 bases: TGCGCCAGCAGCCAAGATGGGGACGGGGACAGTCAGCCCCAGCATTTT.

This clonotype was recorded a few times. This sequence may be a read error, since a much larger clone differs from it by one base. This chain joins TRBV20-1 and TRBJ2-5; 10 bases agree with TRBD2. Germline V gene sequence: CDR1 DFQATT, CDR2 SNEGSKA (reference sequence). The CDR3 consists of 13 residues. The ends lost 5 bases at V and 11 bases at J; junction bases unmatched: 11. The CDR3 reads CSALAGGPNEQYF. CDR3 in DNA: TGCAGTGCTTTAGCGGGGGGCCCCAATGAGCAGTACTTC.

The V and J genes are TRBV7-2 and TRBJ2-3; TRBD2 matches 8 bases. The CDR3 extends over 17 amino acids. The trim removed 5 bases at V and 3 bases at J, leaving 13 bases unmatched. Germline values: CDR1 SGHTA, CDR2 FQGNSA. The CDR3 DNA sequence: TGTGCCAGCAGCCCCCGGGGACTAGAGAGCAGGACAGATACGCAGTATTTT. This gives the protein CASSPRGLESRTDTQYF.

With respect to this clonotype: This sequence may be a read error, since a much larger clone differs from it by one base. The CDR3 protein is CASSPRLSGAEEAQYF. CDR3 coding DNA: TGCGCCAGCAGCCCCCGCCTTAGCGGGGCCGAAGAGGCCCAGTACTTC. V gene TRBV4-3 combines with J gene TRBJ2-5, with TRBD2 matching over 8 bases. This CDR3 has 16 amino acids. Germline lookup yields CDR1 LGHNA and CDR2 YSLEER.

As concerns this clonotype: A read error is possible here, since a much larger clone lies one base away. The rearrangement uses TRBV24-1 and TRBJ2-5; 8 nucleotides line up with TRBD1. V was clipped by 4 bases and J by 11 bases; unmatched bases: 17. From germline, CDR1 is KGHDR and CDR2 SFDVKD. The CDR3 is 16 residues long. Written as DNA, the CDR3 is TGTGCCACCAGTGAAAACAGGGGGATCTCCTACAATGAGCAGTACTTC. This sequence encodes CATSENRGISYNEQYF.

The V gene is TRBV7-9, the J gene TRBJ1-4; perhaps TRBD1 as D (6 bases). This CDR3 spans 14 amino acids. Trimming removed 3 bases at V and 7 bases at J, with 12 bases between. Germline V gives CDR1 SEHNR, CDR2 FQNEAQ (reference sequence). CDR3 bases: TGTGCCAGCAGCTTGGGGGGGGCAGCTGAAAAACTGTTTTTT. It translates to CASSLGGAAEKLFF. Supplemented by reference TRBV7-9 and TRBJ1-4, the full variable domain reads DTGVSQNPRHKITKRGQNVTFRCDPISEHNRLYWYRQTLGQGPEFLTYFQNEAQLEKSRLLSDRFSAERPKGSFSTLEIQRTEQGDSAMYLCASSLGGAAEKLFFGSGTQLSVL.

This clonotype was observed a handful of times. One base away lies a much larger clone, so this may be a sequencing read error. The chain is built from TRBV10-3 and TRBJ2-1, with D perhaps matching TRBD2 (5 bases). This CDR3 region has 13 residues. CDR1 ENHRY and CDR2 SYGVKD come from the germline V gene. Trimming stripped 0 bases from V and 10 bases from J, with 10 bases between. The CDR3 DNA sequence: TGTGCCATCAGTGAGTCCGAGGGCGGGGAGCAGTTCTTC. The encoded protein is CAISESEGGEQFF.

This clonotype was picked up many times. The chain combines TRBV12-3 or TRBV12-4 with TRBJ1-2, with unresolved D. V lost 1 base, J lost 4 bases, and 13 bases lay in between. The CDR3 is 15 residues long. CDR3 protein: CASSLGAVGFYGYTF. The CDR3 nucleotides are TGTGCCAGCAGTTTAGGGGCTGTTGGTTTCTATGGCTACACCTTC.

This clonotype was observed many times. The V call is TRBV2, the J call TRBJ1-5; D not resolved. This CDR3 is built from 16 residues. Germline CDR1 and CDR2: SNHLY and FYNNEI. V was pared by 0 bases and J by 0 bases, with 9 bases between. This CDR3 is CASSEALGTSNQPQHF. Here the CDR3 DNA reads TGTGCCAGCAGTGAAGCCCTAGGAACTAGCAATCAGCCCCAGCATTTT. Together with reference TRBV2 and TRBJ1-5, the CDR3 gives the full variable domain: EPEVTQTPSHQVTQMGQEVILRCVPISNHLYFYWYRQILGQKVEFLVSFYNNEISEKSEIFDDQFSVERPDGSNFTLKIRSTKLEDSAMYFCASSEALGTSNQPQHFGDGTRLSIL.